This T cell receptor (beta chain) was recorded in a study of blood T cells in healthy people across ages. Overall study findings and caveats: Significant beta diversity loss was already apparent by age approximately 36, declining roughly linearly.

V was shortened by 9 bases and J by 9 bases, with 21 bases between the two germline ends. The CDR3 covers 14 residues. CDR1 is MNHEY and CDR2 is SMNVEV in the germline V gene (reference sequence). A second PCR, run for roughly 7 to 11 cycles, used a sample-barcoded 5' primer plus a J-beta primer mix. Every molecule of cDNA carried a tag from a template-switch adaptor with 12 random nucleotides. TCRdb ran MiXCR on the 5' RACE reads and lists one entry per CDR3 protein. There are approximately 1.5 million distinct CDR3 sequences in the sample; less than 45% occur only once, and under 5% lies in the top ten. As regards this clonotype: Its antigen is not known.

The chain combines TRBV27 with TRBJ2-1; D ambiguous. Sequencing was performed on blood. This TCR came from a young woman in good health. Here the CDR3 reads CASKERAHASEQFF. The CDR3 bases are TGTGCCAGTAAGGAACGGGCCCACGCGAGTGAGCAGTTCTTC.